The 3 T cell receptor beta chains listed next were all sequenced from one sample in a study of blood T cell repertoires in COVID-19. Only in-frame clones appear in the TCRdb table, and some are missing; sequencing was by immunoSEQ multiplex PCR. The sample includes around 58,000 clones, around 90% of them seen just once. The sequenced material came from peripheral blood. All receptors come from a woman aged 60 to 75 with active or convalescent COVID-19.

This chain links TRBV6-5 with TRBJ1-2, with D possibly matching TRBD1 (5 bases). CDR1 MNHEY and CDR2 SVGAGI come from the germline V gene. The ends were cut back, 6 bases at V and 4 bases at J, with 15 bases in the middle. This CDR3 region has 14 residues. As DNA, the CDR3 is TGTGCCAGCAGACAGCTGGGGCAGTCCTATGGCTACACCTTC. Its translation is CASRQLGQSYGYTF.

This clone occurred once. The J gene is TRBJ1-1, the V gene TRBV7-9; D gene unclear. CDR1 is SEHNR, CDR2 FQNEAQ, per germline (reference sequence). Trimming pared 3 bases from V and 5 bases from J, leaving 13 bases between. The CDR3 extends over 14 amino acids. The CDR3 loop is CASSFSIRGTEAFF. The CDR3, as DNA: TGTGCCAGCAGCTTCTCAATCCGAGGGACTGAAGCTTTCTTT.

The chain joins TRBV19 to TRBJ1-2; D might be TRBD1 (5 bases). This CDR3 has 13 residues. In germline, CDR1 is LNHDA, CDR2 SQIVND (reference sequence). Trimming stripped 5 bases from V and 8 bases from J, with 15 bases between. CDR3 sequence: CASSYGGYMGYTF. CDR3 coding DNA: TGTGCCAGTAGTTACGGGGGGTACATGGGCTACACCTTC.